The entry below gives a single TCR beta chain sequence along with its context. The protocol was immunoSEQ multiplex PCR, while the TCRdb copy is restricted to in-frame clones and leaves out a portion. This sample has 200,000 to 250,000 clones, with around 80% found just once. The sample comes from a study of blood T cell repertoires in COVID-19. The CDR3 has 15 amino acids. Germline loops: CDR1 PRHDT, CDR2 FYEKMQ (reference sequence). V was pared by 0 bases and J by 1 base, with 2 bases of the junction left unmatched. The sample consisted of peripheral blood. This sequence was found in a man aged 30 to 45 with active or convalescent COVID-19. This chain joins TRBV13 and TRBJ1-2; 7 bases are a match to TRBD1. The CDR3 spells CASSLGWDSNYGYTF. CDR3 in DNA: TGTGCCAGCAGCTTAGGATGGGACAGTAACTATGGCTACACCTTC.